This TCR beta chain derives from a study of T cells in Graves' hyperthyroidism and ophthalmopathy. This clonotype was observed many times. Its antigen remains unknown. Uncontrolled infections, other autoimmune diseases, pregnancy or lactation led to exclusion of patients. The CDR3 has 11 amino acids. Trimming removed 4 bases from V and 2 bases from J, with 5 bases in between. From germline, CDR1 is DFQATT and CDR2 SNEGSKA (reference sequence). Amplification targeted TCR beta CDR3 regions from RNA transcripts. HTBI primers drove first-round RT-PCR of the TCR CDR3. TCRdb ran MiXCR on the multiplex PCR reads and lists one entry per CDR3 protein. The sample contains more than 600,000 distinct CDR3 sequences, about 17% of which appear only once. Study results and limitations: Model predictions of ophthalmopathy came a median 6.5 months before onset.

This clonotype originated in a man younger than 30 with Graves' hyperthyroidism. The V and J genes are TRBV20-1 and TRBJ1-2; D is uncertain. The sequenced material came from blood. DNA for the CDR3: TGCAGTGCTATACCGAACTATGGCTACACCTTC. Residues: CSAIPNYGYTF.